A single sample gave rise to the 2 T cell receptor beta chains below, sequenced in a study of molecular identifiers for immune sequencing clone quantification. TCRdb ran MiXCR on the PCR reads and lists one entry per CDR3 protein. The table has over 550,000 distinct CDR3 sequences, 25% seen once. Specimen: naive CD8+ T cells from blood, with Jurkat cell RNA spiked in. Subset defined: FACS-sorted CD8+CD4-CCR7+CD45RA+ naive T cells. Receptors originate from a human donor in good health. Some libraries in this study had Jurkat cell RNA spiked in.

V gene TRBV28 combines with J gene TRBJ2-6; no clear D. V gave up 6 bases and J gave up 0 bases, with 3 bases separating them. This CDR3 spans 13 amino acids. Germline V gives CDR1 MDHEN, CDR2 SYDVKM. Written as DNA, the CDR3 is TGTGCCAGCAGCGCCTCTGGGGCCAACGTCCTGACTTTC. Translating it yields CASSASGANVLTF.

On this clonotype itself: A much larger clone is a single base away; this may be a read error. The V call is TRBV7-6, the J call TRBJ1-4; perhaps TRBD1 as D (6 bases). CDR1 and CDR2 from the germline V gene are SGHVS and FNYEAQ. The CDR3 runs to 17 residues. CDR3 DNA sequence: TGTGCCAGCAGCTTGGGGAGGAACAGGGTTGATGGCGAAAAACTGTCTTTT. It yields the protein CASSLGRNRVDGEKLSF.